The 30 T cell receptor beta chains below were found in one sample sequenced in a study of radiotherapy plus CTLA-4 blockade in lung cancer. Using immunoSEQ multiplex PCR, the repertoire was profiled, and TCRdb retains in-frame clones only, with some absent. The table lists 100,000 to 150,000 clones, over 80% of them singletons, with 5.5% to 8.5% in the top ten. This specimen was peripheral blood, taken from a patient treated with radiotherapy plus ipilimumab. These receptors were obtained from a human donor with non-small cell lung cancer that progressed on radiotherapy plus ipilimumab.

The gene calls are TRBV4-2 and TRBJ1-1; D remains ambiguous. V dropped 1 base and J dropped 7 bases, with 13 bases sitting between them. Germline loops: CDR1 LGHNA, CDR2 YNFKEQ. The CDR3 consists of 14 residues. CDR3 residues: CASSQGMGIYEAFF. The CDR3 DNA reads as TGTGCCAGCAGCCAAGGGATGGGGATCTATGAAGCTTTCTTT.

The V gene is TRBV7-9, the J gene TRBJ2-5; 15 bases are a match to TRBD2. CDR1 is SEHNR and CDR2 is FQNEAQ in the germline V gene (reference sequence). The CDR3 length is 16 residues. J gave up 4 bases and V 0 bases, and 0 bases lay outside the gene matches. This CDR3 reads CASSLAGLAGGETQYF. Here the CDR3 DNA reads TGTGCCAGCAGCTTAGCGGGACTAGCGGGAGGAGAGACCCAGTACTTC.

The rearrangement joins TRBV2 to TRBJ2-7, with D unresolved. Trimming stripped 3 bases from V and 8 bases from J, with 8 bases between. The germline CDR1 and CDR2 sequences are SNHLY and FYNNEI. CDR3 size: 11 residues. CDR3 sequence (DNA): TGTGCCAGCAGTGATCGTAGGCAGCAGTACTTC. It is translated as CASSDRRQQYF.

This clone was seen a handful of times. The gene calls are TRBV14 and TRBJ2-7; TRBD2 aligns across 7 bases. This CDR3 is 17 amino acids long. V lost 0 bases to trimming and J lost 5 bases; unmatched junction nucleotides: 13. Germline V gives CDR1 SGHDN, CDR2 FVKESK. CDR3: CASSQDLVVAGFHEQYF. CDR3 in DNA: TGTGCCAGCAGCCAAGATCTGGTAGTAGCGGGTTTCCACGAGCAGTACTTC.

The CDR3 DNA reads as TGTGCCAGCAGCTTGAACAGTGGGGACACTGAAGCTTTCTTT. Translation gives CASSLNSGDTEAFF. J is TRBJ1-1 and V is TRBV5-4; no clear D. This CDR3 comprises 14 residues. Per the germline V gene, CDR1 is SGHNT and CDR2 is YYREEE (reference sequence). Trimming took 1 base from V and 3 from J, leaving 10 bases between them.

The CDR3 here is CASSDRVLQPQHF. CDR3 nucleotide sequence: TGTGCCAGCAGTGACAGGGTTCTTCAGCCCCAGCATTTT. The chain employs TRBV6-5 and TRBJ1-5; 7 bases map to TRBD1. Germline values: CDR1 MNHEY, CDR2 SVGAGI. V lost 5 bases and J lost 6; bases outside the gene matches: 4. This CDR3 spans 13 amino acids.

The V call is TRBV7-9, the J call TRBJ2-2; D may be TRBD1 (6 bases). The CDR3 sequence is 15 residues long. Germline-derived CDR1 and CDR2 are SEHNR and FQNEAQ (reference sequence). The V gene lost 0 bases and the J gene lost 7 bases, with 12 bases spanning the gap. Here the CDR3 DNA reads TGTGCCAGCAGCTTAGCGCAGGGGCGGATCGGGGAGCTGTTTTTT. This sequence encodes CASSLAQGRIGELFF.

This clone is a singleton in its sample. The chain is built from TRBV18 and TRBJ2-3; the D call may be TRBD1 or TRBD2 (5 bases each). Trimming shortened V by 1 base and J by 1 base, and 12 bases separated the two germline ends. Germline CDR1 and CDR2: KGHSH and LQKENI. The CDR3 has 16 residues. The CDR3 coding sequence is TGTGCCAGCTCACCACTTCAGGGACGGGGCACAGATACGCAGTATTTT. Translation: CASSPLQGRGTDTQYF.

The chain carries TRBV11-3 and TRBJ2-7, with D uncertain. Trimming left V 2 bases short and J 6 bases short, with 17 bases between. The CDR3 is 15 amino acids. CDR1 SGHNT and CDR2 YENEEA come from the germline V gene. The CDR3 nucleotides read TGTGCCAGCAGCTTATTCCCGGATGGGGTAGGCGAGCAGTACTTC. The encoded protein is CASSLFPDGVGEQYF.

The chain recombines TRBV9 with TRBJ2-3; 7 positions match TRBD2. V trimming: 4 bases; J trimming: 2 bases; junction bases outside the gene matches: 7. Germline CDR1 and CDR2: SGDLS and YYNGEE. The CDR3 contains 15 residues. The CDR3 spells CASSPGERDTDTQYF. CDR3 nucleotides: TGTGCCAGCAGCCCGGGGGAGCGGGACACAGATACGCAGTATTTT.

The chain recombines TRBV5-1 with TRBJ2-1, with D perhaps given as TRBD1 or TRBD2 (5 bases each). V lost 0 bases to trimming and J lost 3 bases, with 10 bases between them. Per germline, CDR1 SGHRS and CDR2 YFSETQ. The CDR3 spans 15 residues. CDR3 loop: CASSLGVGVYNEQFF. For the CDR3, the DNA is TGCGCCAGCAGCTTGGGTGTGGGGGTCTACAATGAGCAGTTCTTC.

The chain combines TRBV11-3 with TRBJ2-2; a weak D match, TRBD2 (6 bases). The CDR3 has 12 residues. Trimming shortened V by 3 bases and J by 8 bases, and 7 bases separated the two germline ends. The germline gives CDR1 SGHNT, CDR2 YENEEA. For the CDR3, the DNA is TGTGCCAGCAGCTTCGGGGGTGGGGAGCTGTTTTTT. Encoded protein: CASSFGGGELFF.

The chain is built from TRBV5-1 and TRBJ1-6, with D maybe TRBD1 (6 bases). This CDR3 contains 13 residues. Trimming removed 6 bases at V and 8 bases at J, with 12 bases between. Germline values: CDR1 SGHRS, CDR2 YFSETQ. CDR3 residues: CASTLAGDSPLHF. DNA of the CDR3: TGCGCCAGCACCCTGGCAGGGGATTCACCCCTCCACTTT.

The rearrangement joins TRBV4-1 to TRBJ1-2, with no clear D. CDR3 length: 15 amino acids. V dropped 0 bases and J dropped 5 bases, with 13 bases sitting between them. Germline values: CDR1 MGHRA, CDR2 YSYEKL. CDR3 residues: CASSQDGQRLYGYTF. DNA of the CDR3: TGCGCCAGCAGCCAAGACGGCCAGAGATTGTATGGCTACACCTTC.

The chain couples TRBV5-4 to TRBJ2-1; D possibly corresponds to TRBD1 (6 bases). The length of the CDR3 is 15 residues. Trimming removed 4 bases from V and 7 bases from J, with 18 bases in between. From germline, CDR1 is SGHNT and CDR2 YYREEE (reference sequence). CDR3 in amino acids: CASSEGQTPGNEQFF. CDR3 DNA sequence: TGTGCCAGCAGCGAAGGACAGACCCCGGGGAATGAGCAGTTCTTC.

This clone has only one observation. This chain connects TRBV10-1 to TRBJ2-1; TRBD2 matches 12 bases. Germline assignment: CDR1 WNHNN and CDR2 SYGVQD (reference sequence). This CDR3 is 17 amino acids long. The J segment lost 5 bases and the V segment lost 2 bases, leaving 7 bases of the junction unmatched. Here the CDR3 DNA reads TGCGCCAGCAGTGAGGGGCCTAGCGGGAGGGCCAACAATGAGCAGTTCTTC. Translated, it gives CASSEGPSGRANNEQFF.

The chain couples TRBV19 to TRBJ1-3, with a tentative D call TRBD1 (6 bases). The V end was cut by 4 bases, the J end by 0 bases, with 10 bases between. This CDR3 contains 15 residues. Germline V gene sequence: CDR1 LNHDA, CDR2 SQIVND (reference sequence). The CDR3 coding sequence is TGTGCCAGTAGTAACGACAGGAGCTCTGGAAACACCATATATTTT. Its protein is CASSNDRSSGNTIYF.

The CDR3 DNA reads TGCAGCGTTGAAGGTGTTCCGGGACAGGGTGGCTCCTACGAGCAGTACTTC. It translates to CSVEGVPGQGGSYEQYF. The chain carries TRBV29-1 and TRBJ2-7, with 9 bases identical to TRBD1. The germline gives CDR1 SQVTM, CDR2 ANQGSEA. The J segment lost 0 bases and the V segment lost 1 base, leaving 10 bases of the junction unmatched. CDR3 length: 17 amino acids.

The V gene is TRBV5-1, the J gene TRBJ1-2, with D perhaps TRBD1 (6 bases). The ends were cut back, 4 bases at V and 5 bases at J, with 15 bases in the middle. CDR1 is SGHRS, CDR2 YFSETQ, per germline. The CDR3 spans 14 residues. The CDR3 is CASSPEGETYGYTF. The CDR3 DNA follows: TGCGCCAGCAGCCCAGAGGGGGAGACTTATGGCTACACCTTC.

This sequence joins TRBV6-6 and TRBJ2-3, with 8 bases identical to TRBD1. Losses at the gene ends were 6 bases for V and 5 bases for J; bases not matched to a gene: 7. Germline V CDR1 and CDR2: MNHNY, SVGAGI (reference sequence). The CDR3 has 14 residues. The CDR3 bases are TGTGCCAGCAGCCCCGGACAGGGAAGAGATACGCAGTATTTT. Translation: CASSPGQGRDTQYF.

The chain couples TRBV2 to TRBJ2-5, with 9 bases fitting TRBD2. The CDR3 length is 14 residues. V dropped 7 bases and J dropped 5; count of bases not matched to a gene: 8. Per germline, CDR1 SNHLY and CDR2 FYNNEI. CDR3 nucleotides: TGTGCCAGCATCCCAGCGGGAGGAAAGGAGACCCAGTACTTC. Translated: CASIPAGGKETQYF.

The chain links TRBV27 to TRBJ2-1, with D possibly TRBD2 on 6 matching bases. V dropped 2 bases and J dropped 2 bases, with 10 bases sitting between them. CDR3 length: 15 residues. Germline V lookup: CDR1 MNHEY, CDR2 SMNVEV (reference sequence). The CDR3 DNA sequence: TGTGCCAGCAGTTTAGCGGGAATCACCTACAATGAGCAGTTCTTC. Its translation: CASSLAGITYNEQFF.

The genes are TRBV29-1 and TRBJ1-3, with D possibly being TRBD1 (6 bases). The CDR3 totals 14 residues. Germline lookup yields CDR1 SQVTM and CDR2 ANQGSEA. The germline V and J ends were trimmed by 5 bases and 4 bases, with 15 bases remaining between them. CDR3 amino acids: CSVQQGSRGNTIYF. The CDR3, as DNA: TGCAGCGTTCAACAGGGTTCGAGGGGAAACACCATATATTTT.

Only one count was recorded for this clone. The chain recombines TRBV5-1 with TRBJ2-1; D unclear. Deletions cut 5 bases from V and 0 bases from J, with 9 bases between. The CDR3 is 14 amino acids. Per the germline V gene, CDR1 is SGHRS and CDR2 is YFSETQ. The CDR3 DNA reads as TGCGCCAGCAGATCTCAGAGCTCCTACAATGAGCAGTTCTTC. Encoded protein: CASRSQSSYNEQFF.

This clone was counted once. This chain joins TRBV5-1 and TRBJ2-2; D possibly corresponds to TRBD1 (6 bases). The CDR3 extends over 15 amino acids. Per germline, CDR1 SGHRS and CDR2 YFSETQ. V was cut by 5 bases and J by 1 base, with 12 bases left in between. This CDR3 reads CASSEGGGNTGELFF. The CDR3 DNA reads TGCGCCAGCAGTGAAGGGGGTGGGAACACCGGGGAGCTGTTTTTT.

J is TRBJ1-1 and V is TRBV15; D call uncertain. The CDR3 consists of 13 residues. V was clipped by 5 bases and J by 1 base, with 8 bases between them. The germline gives CDR1 LNHNV, CDR2 YYDKDF (reference sequence). As DNA, the CDR3 is TGTGCCACCAGCTCTAGGAGGAACACTGAAGCTTTCTTT. Translating gives CATSSRRNTEAFF. Drawing the rest from reference TRBV15 and TRBJ1-1, the complete variable domain is DAMVIQNPRYQVTQFGKPVTLSCSQTLNHNVMYWYQQKSSQAPKLLFHYYDKDFNNEADTPDNFQSRRPNTSFCFLDIRSPGLGDTAMYLCATSSRRNTEAFFGQGTRLTVV.

This CDR3 reads CASSSGGYNEQFF. The DNA of the CDR3 is TGTGCCAGCAGCTCCGGGGGCTACAATGAGCAGTTCTTC. The gene calls are TRBV11-3 and TRBJ2-1, with D maybe TRBD2 (6 bases). The CDR3 is 13 residues long. Germline CDR1 reads SGHNT; CDR2 reads YENEEA. V lost 4 bases and J 3 bases, leaving 7 bases between the germline ends.

The CDR3 DNA reads TGCGCCAGCAGTGAGTGGGGTGCCTATGGCTACACCTTC. It is translated as CASSEWGAYGYTF. The rearrangement links TRBV10-2 to TRBJ1-2; D is unclear. This CDR3 comprises 13 residues. Trimming stripped 1 base from V and 4 bases from J, with 7 bases between. CDR1 is WSHSY and CDR2 is SAAADI in the germline V gene.

A single count supports this clone. V usage is TRBV11-3 and J usage is TRBJ2-2, with 10 nucleotides matching TRBD2. After removal of 1 base from V and 6 bases from J, the junction contained 2 bases not matched to a gene. The CDR3 length is 15 residues. Germline lookup yields CDR1 SGHNT and CDR2 YENEEA. The chain's CDR3 is CASSLVAGGAGELFF. CDR3 DNA sequence: TGTGCCAGCAGCTTAGTAGCGGGAGGAGCCGGGGAGCTGTTTTTT.

A few counts support this clone. The chain has TRBV7-9 and TRBJ2-7; D may be TRBD2 (7 bases). CDR1 is SEHNR and CDR2 is FQNEAQ in the germline V gene (reference sequence). The CDR3 runs 15 residues. The V gene lost 0 bases and the J gene lost 3 bases, with 12 bases spanning the gap. The CDR3 sequence is CASSLATGRVYEQYF. The CDR3 bases are TGTGCCAGCAGCTTAGCCACAGGGAGGGTCTACGAGCAGTACTTC.